The 2 T cell receptor beta chains in this list originate from one sample, sequenced in a study of blood T cell repertoires in COVID-19. This table comes from immunoSEQ multiplex PCR, and its TCRdb copy is limited to in-frame clones, with some not included. The profile shows around 480,000 clones, around 87% of them singletons. Sequenced: PBMCs or T cells enriched from blood (not recorded which). Receptors originate from a woman aged 18-29 years who had recovered from COVID-19.

The chain joins TRBV2 to TRBJ1-3; D is possibly TRBD1 (6 bases). The ends were cut back, 1 base at V and 3 bases at J, with 16 bases in the middle. This CDR3 has 17 residues. Germline V gives CDR1 SNHLY, CDR2 FYNNEI. CDR3 region: CASSEESLGGGGNTIYF. In DNA, the CDR3 is TGTGCCAGCAGTGAAGAATCCTTAGGGGGTGGTGGAAACACCATATATTTT.

For the CDR3, the DNA is TGCAGCGTTGAAGGGCTTATGGGTGGGAGGGAGGGCTATGGCTACACCTTC. Its protein product is CSVEGLMGGREGYGYTF. The chain is built from TRBV29-1 and TRBJ1-2; the D is unclear. There are 17 residues in the CDR3. Germline CDR1 reads SQVTM; CDR2 reads ANQGSEA. Trimming stripped 1 base from V and 4 bases from J, with 22 bases between.